These 30 T cell receptor beta chains were all obtained from the same sample, sequenced in a study of cytomegalovirus exposure and HLA in healthy donors. Profiled with immunoSEQ multiplex PCR; TCRdb holds only in-frame clones, not every one. Of 55,000 to 70,000 clones listed, roughly 94% are singletons. The sample was PBMCs. These receptors originate from a man younger than 35 in good health and CMV-seronegative.

The gene calls are TRBV27 and TRBJ1-4, with 8 bases lining up with TRBD1. The CDR3 loop spans 12 amino acids. The trim removed 9 bases at V and 8 bases at J, leaving 5 bases unmatched. From germline, CDR1 is MNHEY and CDR2 SMNVEV (reference sequence). CDR3 nucleotides: TGTGCCAGTGGACAGGGAGGGGAAAAACTGTTTTTT. Translated, it gives CASGQGGEKLFF.

The chain has TRBV29-1 and TRBJ2-2, with TRBD2 matching 9 bases. From germline, CDR1 is SQVTM and CDR2 ANQGSEA. With V trimmed by 4 bases and J by 7 bases, 13 bases remained unmatched. The CDR3 runs 16 residues. The DNA of the CDR3 is TGCAGCGTTGTAGGGGGTCTAGCGGGAACTGGCGGGGAGCTGTTTTTT. Protein sequence: CSVVGGLAGTGGELFF.

The rearrangement uses TRBV25-1 and TRBJ2-1; no definite D call. The V gene's germline CDR1 is MGHDK and CDR2 SYGVNS. V lost 3 bases to trimming and J lost 12 bases, with 15 bases between them. The CDR3 is 13 residues long. The CDR3 DNA reads as TGTGCCAGCAGTGATGGTAGCCTCTATACGCAGTTCTTC. This encodes CASSDGSLYTQFF.

This sequence joins TRBV6-5 and TRBJ2-2, with 11 bases fitting TRBD2. This CDR3 contains 13 residues. Germline lookup yields CDR1 MNHEY and CDR2 SVGAGI. Germline trimming cut 6 bases from V and 6 bases from J; bases unmatched to any gene: 0. DNA of the CDR3: TGTGCCAGCAGACTAGCGGGGGCCGGGGAGCTGTTTTTT. Translating it yields CASRLAGAGELFF.

The count of this clone is one. The chain links TRBV5-4 to TRBJ1-2; D might be TRBD1 (6 bases). The CDR3 has 15 residues. Per the germline V gene, CDR1 is SGHNT and CDR2 is YYREEE (reference sequence). V was shortened by 4 bases and J by 7 bases, with 20 bases between the two germline ends. Here the CDR3 reads CASSQQGSLRGGYTF. CDR3 nucleotide sequence: TGTGCCAGCAGCCAACAGGGTTCCCTCCGGGGTGGCTACACCTTC.

V is TRBV6-4 and J is TRBJ2-2, with D uncertain. V lost 0 bases and J lost 6, with 14 bases in between. Germline assignment: CDR1 MRHNA and CDR2 SNTAGT. The CDR3 loop spans 16 amino acids. The CDR3 region has the DNA TGTGCCAGCAGTGACTCGAGTGCAGCTGGAGCCGGGGAGCTGTTTTTT. Residues: CASSDSSAAGAGELFF.

CDR3 DNA sequence: TGCGCCAGCAGCCAAGGATTGGCCGACAGTACCTCCTATGGCTACACCTTC. Its translation: CASSQGLADSTSYGYTF. This chain uses TRBV4-3 with TRBJ1-2, with D possibly matching TRBD1 (5 bases). The CDR3 runs to 17 residues. With 1 base removed from V and 4 bases from J, the gap between germline ends came to 19 bases. Germline CDR1 and CDR2: LGHNA and YSLEER.

This chain links TRBV10-3 with TRBJ2-7; D might be TRBD1 (5 bases). V lost 2 bases to trimming and J lost 5 bases, with 19 bases between them. The CDR3 spans 16 residues. Germline CDR1 reads ENHRY; CDR2 reads SYGVKD. CDR3 DNA: TGTGCCATCAGTGAGCCCTTGGCACAGGTTCTCCACGAGCAGTACTTC. It translates to CAISEPLAQVLHEQYF.

The rearrangement uses TRBV6-5 and TRBJ2-7; possible D gene TRBD2, 5 bases. Germline CDR1 MNHEY, CDR2 SVGAGI. Deletions cut 0 bases from V and 6 bases from J, with 9 bases between. The CDR3 covers 13 residues. The CDR3 sequence is CASSYSGGTEQYF. In nucleotides, the CDR3 is TGTGCCAGCAGTTACTCAGGAGGAACCGAGCAGTACTTC.

The chain joins TRBV7-9 to TRBJ1-2; 10 nucleotides line up with TRBD1. Germline CDR1 reads SEHNR; CDR2 reads FQNEAQ (reference sequence). With 4 bases clipped from V and 3 bases from J, the junction kept 2 bases outside the gene matches. The CDR3 extends over 14 amino acids. CDR3 residues: CASSSGTGDYGYTF. In DNA form, the CDR3 reads TGTGCCAGCAGCTCCGGGACAGGGGACTATGGCTACACCTTC.

The CDR3 bases are TGTGCCATCAGTGAATCAGTTTCGAATCAGCCCCAGCATTTT. It codes for CAISESVSNQPQHF. The chain joins TRBV10-3 to TRBJ1-5, with D hard to call. V was pared by 3 bases and J by 4 bases, with 10 bases between. CDR3 length: 14 amino acids. CDR1 ENHRY and CDR2 SYGVKD come from the germline V gene.

This clone was seen once. V usage is TRBV28 and J usage is TRBJ2-5; the D gene is possibly TRBD2 (5 bases). Germline assignment: CDR1 MDHEN and CDR2 SYDVKM. The CDR3 consists of 12 residues. Deletions cut 4 bases from V and 6 bases from J, with 9 bases between. DNA for the CDR3: TGTGCCAGCAGTTCCGGACTCAAGACCCAGTACTTC. It codes for CASSSGLKTQYF.

The V gene is TRBV4-1, the J gene TRBJ1-2; the D gene is possibly TRBD1 (6 bases). This CDR3 region has 19 residues. The V gene's germline CDR1 is MGHRA and CDR2 YSYEKL. Trimming removed 3 bases at V and 0 bases at J, with 23 bases between. The CDR3 spells CASSHKWDGTRLANYGYTF. The CDR3, as DNA: TGCGCCAGCAGCCATAAATGGGACGGGACAAGATTAGCTAACTATGGCTACACCTTC.

The V and J genes are TRBV28 and TRBJ2-2; a possible D gene is TRBD2 (5 bases). V lost 1 base and J lost 6, with 15 bases in between. The CDR3 totals 16 residues. Germline V gene data show CDR1 as MDHEN and CDR2 as SYDVKM. As DNA, the CDR3 is TGTGCCAGCAGTTTATTCCGCGGGTACGAGCCCGGGGAGCTGTTTTTT. This sequence encodes CASSLFRGYEPGELFF. The whole variable domain, remainder taken from reference TRBV28 and TRBJ2-2, is DVKVTQSSRYLVKRTGEKVFLECVQDMDHENMFWYRQDPGLGLRLIYFSYDVKMKEKGDIPEGYSVSREKKERFSLILESASTNQTSMYLCASSLFRGYEPGELFFGEGSRLTVL.

The chain couples TRBV7-2 to TRBJ2-3, with TRBD1 identical over 7 bases. Germline V CDR1 and CDR2: SGHTA, FQGNSA. The V and J ends lost 5 bases and 0 bases, in that order; junction bases with no gene match: 5. This CDR3 has 15 residues. In nucleotides, the CDR3 is TGTGCCAGCAGCCTTGAGGGACAGAGCACAGATACGCAGTATTTT. Residues: CASSLEGQSTDTQYF.

The genes are TRBV27 and TRBJ2-7; weak D call: TRBD2 (7 bases). This CDR3 contains 12 residues. Germline V CDR1 and CDR2: MNHEY, SMNVEV (reference sequence). Between the trimmed V and J ends, which lost 2 bases and 6 bases, there was a span of 8 bases. CDR3 protein: CASSLRGGEQYF. CDR3 bases: TGTGCCAGCAGTTTAAGGGGGGGCGAGCAGTACTTC.

This rearrangement joins TRBV7-2 to TRBJ2-2, with no clear D. V was shortened by 3 bases and J by 7 bases, with 9 bases between the two germline ends. The CDR3 is 13 residues long. Germline V gene data show CDR1 as SGHTA and CDR2 as FQGNSA. The CDR3 spells CASSFWAGGELFF. The CDR3 nucleotides read TGTGCCAGCAGCTTTTGGGCTGGCGGGGAGCTGTTTTTT.

The chain couples TRBV5-6 to TRBJ1-1, with a weak D call TRBD1 (5 bases). The CDR3 has 14 residues. Germline V CDR1 and CDR2: SGHDT, YYEEEE. The V end lost 5 bases, the J end lost 0 bases, and 11 bases lay between the germline ends. CDR3 DNA: TGTGCCAGCAGTCAAGGGGCCCTGAACACTGAAGCTTTCTTT. Amino acid sequence: CASSQGALNTEAFF.

The chain couples TRBV5-1 to TRBJ2-3; TRBD2 matches at 7 bases. J was trimmed by 3 bases and V by 4 bases; bases with no gene match: 5. The CDR3 sequence is 14 residues long. The germline gives CDR1 SGHRS, CDR2 YFSETQ. CDR3 sequence (DNA): TGCGCCAGCAGCCGAGGACTAGAAACAGATACGCAGTATTTT. Amino acid sequence: CASSRGLETDTQYF.

The chain carries TRBV4-2 and TRBJ2-5; 7 bases line up with TRBD2. CDR1 and CDR2 (germline): LGHNA, YNFKEQ. J lost 2 bases, V lost 4 bases, and 16 bases had no gene match. The CDR3 is made up of 18 amino acids. CDR3 coding DNA: TGTGCCAGCAGCCCCCAACACTACGGGTCGGGGGGACAAGAGACCCAGTACTTC. Its protein is CASSPQHYGSGGQETQYF.

The genes are TRBV14 and TRBJ1-5; D is unresolved. Trimming stripped 1 base from V and 7 bases from J, with 8 bases between. Germline V gene data show CDR1 as SGHDN and CDR2 as FVKESK. This CDR3 is built from 13 residues. The DNA of the CDR3 is TGTGCCAGCAGCCAAGGGGTAGCACAGCCCCAGCATTTT. This translates into CASSQGVAQPQHF.

The chain has TRBV19 and TRBJ2-1; the D gene is possibly TRBD2 (5 bases). Germline-derived CDR1 and CDR2 are LNHDA and SQIVND (reference sequence). The CDR3 contains 12 residues. V lost 5 bases and J lost 6, with 8 bases in between. The CDR3 sequence: CASSDYPNEQFF. As DNA, the CDR3 is TGTGCCAGTAGTGACTACCCCAATGAGCAGTTCTTC.

This clone was recorded only once. The J gene is TRBJ2-7, the V gene TRBV28, with a possible D match to TRBD2 (6 bases). Trimming stripped 2 bases from V and 3 bases from J, with 14 bases between. The length of the CDR3 is 15 residues. From germline, CDR1 is MDHEN and CDR2 SYDVKM. The CDR3 DNA follows: TGTGCCAGCAGTTTAGGGGACTCGGCGAACTACGAGCAGTACTTC. Protein product: CASSLGDSANYEQYF.

The V call is TRBV7-8, the J call TRBJ1-2; TRBD1 matches 10 bases. V was pared by 3 bases and J by 2 bases, with 0 bases of the junction left unmatched. The V gene's germline CDR1 is SGHVS and CDR2 FQNEAQ. The CDR3 totals 14 residues. The CDR3 reads CASSLGQGNYGYTF. Here the CDR3 DNA reads TGTGCCAGCAGCTTGGGACAGGGGAACTATGGCTACACCTTC.

The genes are TRBV5-1 and TRBJ2-7; 9 bases fit TRBD2. Germline CDR1 SGHRS, CDR2 YFSETQ. The CDR3 loop spans 15 amino acids. Trimming at V came to 0 bases and at J to 3 bases, leaving 4 bases not matched to a gene. DNA for the CDR3: TGCGCCAGCAGCTTGGGTGTAGCGGGGGACTACGAGCAGTACTTC. Amino acid sequence: CASSLGVAGDYEQYF.

This chain joins TRBV11-2 and TRBJ2-1; possibly TRBD2 for D (7 bases). The CDR3 length is 16 residues. Deletions cut 4 bases from V and 10 bases from J, with 23 bases between. Germline V gene data show CDR1 as SGHAT and CDR2 as FQNNGV. The chain's CDR3 is CASSSLLAARGGEQFF. The CDR3, as DNA: TGTGCCAGCAGCTCCCTCCTAGCGGCCCGAGGGGGAGAGCAGTTCTTC.

The gene calls are TRBV29-1 and TRBJ2-3; 7 bases match TRBD1. The V and J ends lost 6 bases and 0 bases, in that order; junction bases with no gene match: 6. CDR3 length: 14 residues. Germline lookup yields CDR1 SQVTM and CDR2 ANQGSEA. CDR3 sequence (DNA): TGCAGCGTGGGGACAGCATCTAGCACAGATACGCAGTATTTT. Translation: CSVGTASSTDTQYF.

The rearrangement uses TRBV10-1 and TRBJ2-7, with 12 bases that match TRBD2. The CDR3 totals 16 residues. J was trimmed by 2 bases and V by 5 bases; bases with no gene match: 7. Germline-derived CDR1 and CDR2 are WNHNN and SYGVQD (reference sequence). The DNA of the CDR3 is TGCGCCAGCAGTAACGGACTAGCGGGAAGCCCCTACGAGCAGTACTTC. It codes for CASSNGLAGSPYEQYF.

V usage is TRBV6-5 and J usage is TRBJ2-1, with D hard to call. V shed 5 bases and J shed 0 bases, with 11 bases lying between them. CDR3 length: 15 residues. CDR1 is MNHEY and CDR2 is SVGAGI in the germline V gene. Here the CDR3 reads CASSPPMSSYNEQFF. For the CDR3, the DNA is TGTGCCAGCAGTCCACCCATGAGCTCCTACAATGAGCAGTTCTTC.

The rearrangement uses TRBV28 and TRBJ2-3, with TRBD2 matching 14 bases. Per germline, CDR1 MDHEN and CDR2 SYDVKM. CDR3 length: 16 residues. After removal of 7 bases from V and 7 bases from J, the junction contained 10 bases not matched to a gene. This chain's CDR3 is CASTLSTSGRAYTQYF. The DNA of the CDR3 is TGTGCCAGCACCCTTTCGACTAGCGGGAGGGCCTATACGCAGTATTTT.